These 7 T cell receptor beta chains came from one sample sequenced in a study of Tregs in tolerant kidney transplant recipients. The repertoire was sequenced with immunoSEQ multiplex PCR; TCRdb's copy has only in-frame clones and lacks some. The sample gives 85,000 to 100,000 clones, 80% to 95% of which show up once; 0.35% to 0.55% is in the top ten. The sample in question was CD4+ T cells from blood, obtained before the transplant. The origin of the receptors is a human donor who received a combined kidney and bone marrow transplant.

The chain has TRBV7-2 and TRBJ2-5; 9 bases are a match to TRBD2. Looked up from germline, CDR1 is SGHTA and CDR2 is FQGNSA. The CDR3 has 15 amino acids. Trimming removed 4 bases from V and 2 bases from J; junction bases left unmatched: 5. CDR3 loop: CASSSGTSLQETQYF. Here the CDR3 DNA reads TGTGCCAGCAGCTCTGGGACTAGCTTGCAAGAGACCCAGTACTTC. Full variable domain (missing parts from reference TRBV7-2 and TRBJ2-5): GAGVSQSPSNKVTEKGKDVELRCDPISGHTALYWYRQSLGQGLEFLIYFQGNSAPDKSGLPSDRFSAERTGGSVSTLTIQRTQQEDSAVYLCASSSGTSLQETQYFGPGTRLLVL.

The chain employs TRBV28 and TRBJ2-2; D unclear. Trimming removed 4 bases from V and 5 bases from J, with 11 bases in between. Germline V gene lookup returns CDR1 MDHEN and CDR2 SYDVKM. CDR3 size: 14 residues. The DNA of the CDR3 is TGTGCCAGCAGTTCCCATGGAGCAACCGGGGAGCTGTTTTTT. Its translation is CASSSHGATGELFF. Filled out from reference TRBV28 and TRBJ2-2, the complete variable domain reads DVKVTQSSRYLVKRTGEKVFLECVQDMDHENMFWYRQDPGLGLRLIYFSYDVKMKEKGDIPEGYSVSREKKERFSLILESASTNQTSMYLCASSSHGATGELFFGEGSRLTVL.

This clone showed up just once. The chain is built from TRBV29-1 and TRBJ1-2; maybe TRBD1 (5 bases). The CDR3 is 11 amino acids. The V gene's germline CDR1 is SQVTM and CDR2 ANQGSEA. V shed 7 bases and J shed 8 bases, with 14 bases lying between them. The CDR3 spells CSAGALPGYTF. In nucleotides, the CDR3 is TGCAGCGCTGGGGCGTTGCCGGGCTACACCTTC. Full variable domain (rest looked up from reference TRBV29-1 and TRBJ1-2): SAVISQKPSRDICQRGTSLTIQCQVDSQVTMMFWYRQQPGQSLTLIATANQGSEATYESGFVIDKFPISRPNLTFSTLTVSNMSPEDSSIYLCSAGALPGYTFGSGTRLTVV.

In DNA form, the CDR3 reads TGCGCCAGCAGTCCCTCCGGGAGATGGGCCAGGGCTGGGGCCAACGTCCTGACTTTC. This encodes CASSPSGRWARAGANVLTF. The genes are TRBV23-1 and TRBJ2-6; maybe TRBD2 (6 bases). TRBV23-1 is filed as an ORF, its function uncertain. The CDR3 has 19 residues. Trimming cost V 4 bases and J 2 bases, with 21 bases left between them.

This clone was seen a single time. The CDR3 sequence is CASSEALPPSDGYTF. CDR3 in DNA: TGTGCCAGCAGTGAAGCCCTCCCCCCGAGCGATGGCTACACCTTC. V is TRBV6-1 and J is TRBJ1-2; no definite D call. Germline V gene sequence: CDR1 MNHNS, CDR2 SASEGT. The CDR3 runs to 15 residues. V lost 0 bases, J lost 6 bases, and 14 bases lay in between.

The V call is TRBV6-6, the J call TRBJ2-1; D is unresolved. CDR1 is MNHNY, CDR2 SVGAGI, per germline (reference sequence). Between the trimmed V and J ends, which lost 5 bases and 6 bases, there was a span of 14 bases. CDR3 length: 14 residues. In nucleotides, the CDR3 is TGTGCCAGCAGTCGCCCGGTAAACCCCAATGAGCAGTTCTTC. It yields the protein CASSRPVNPNEQFF.

The CDR3 region is CASSYSGVGQPQHF. The CDR3 DNA is TGTGCCAGCAGTTACTCAGGTGTCGGGCAGCCCCAGCATTTT. The chain recombines TRBV6-6 with TRBJ1-5; no clear D gene. The CDR3 is made up of 14 amino acids. Between the trimmed V and J ends, which lost 0 bases and 7 bases, there was a span of 10 bases. CDR1 MNHNY and CDR2 SVGAGI come from the germline V gene (reference sequence).